This T cell receptor beta chain was captured by sequencing in a study of T-cell memory formation after mild COVID-19. As regards this clonotype: What it recognizes is unknown.

TCRalpha and TCRbeta libraries used 5'RACE with constant-segment primers and UMIs. TCRdb recomputed calls from the 5' RACE reads with MiXCR, one row per CDR3 protein. The table has approximately 560,000 distinct CDR3 sequences, around a sixth seen once. General observations from the study: Contracting clones from day 15 to 85 had balanced CD4/CD8; later expanders favoured CD4+. Some SARS-CoV-2-responding clones were already detected in memory before infection.

This CDR3 contains 15 residues. With 3 bases clipped from V and 0 bases from J, the junction kept 4 bases outside the gene matches. Per germline, CDR1 SGHTA and CDR2 FQGNSA. The sequenced sample was PBMCs or a T cell subset sorted from them (not recorded which). V and J are TRBV7-2 and TRBJ2-7; the match to TRBD2 covers 8 bases. This receptor was taken from an adult woman who had mild COVID-19 (a few samples of this study predate the infection). Cell type and time point are not known. The DNA of the CDR3 is TGTGCCAGCAGCTTTCAGCGGGAGACCTCCTACGAGCAGTACTTC. Residues: CASSFQRETSYEQYF.